This T cell receptor (beta chain) emerged from a study of response to subunit inactivated influenza vaccine. V dropped 4 bases and J dropped 0 bases, with 7 bases sitting between them. CDR3 size: 15 residues. CDR1 and CDR2 from the germline V gene are SEHNR and FQNEAQ (reference sequence). This clonotype was seen a few times. What it recognizes is unknown. Broader study findings: Seasonal influenza vaccination, on each occasion, was suggested by the authors to recruit few new T cells.

TCRdb redid the calling of the RT-PCR reads with MiXCR, one entry per CDR3 protein. The sample has more than 400,000 distinct CDR3 sequences, roughly 9.8% seen once. The clonotype was recovered from a man aged 50 to 59 who received an inactivated influenza vaccine. The sample consisted of PBMCs from blood, taken about 40 days after vaccination. This chain links TRBV7-9 with TRBJ2-6; the D gene is possibly TRBD2 (5 bases). The CDR3 here is CASSWENSGANVLTF. CDR3 sequence (DNA): TGTGCCAGCAGCTGGGAGAACTCTGGGGCCAACGTCCTGACTTTC.